Only a few counts were recorded for the clone carrying this T cell receptor beta chain. This entry is derived from a study of human T cells and chemical hapten exposure. This sample's time point: patch test 1, 2 weeks after DPC sensitization. Treatment of the sample: therapeutic diphenylcyclopropenone sensitization with weekly scalp DPC. RNA extraction used unfractionated whole blood as the source of total RNA. Each CDR3 protein is one row after TCRdb ran MiXCR on the RACE reads. The sample contains tens of thousands of distinct CDR3 sequences, about 10% of which appear only once. Deletions cut 2 bases from V and 8 bases from J, with 10 bases between. There are 13 residues in the CDR3. Germline V CDR1 and CDR2: SGHKS, YYEKEE (reference sequence).

The origin of this receptor is a woman in her thirties or forties with alopecia areata. Some clones in this sample may be carry-over from other donors' samples. The V call is TRBV5-5, the J call TRBJ1-4, with D possibly TRBD1 on 6 matching bases. Sample: whole blood, taken in connection with sensitization to the hapten diphenylcyclopropenone (DPC). This CDR3 is CASSFSGTEKLFF. CDR3 bases: TGTGCCAGCAGCTTTTCAGGGACAGAAAAACTGTTTTTT. Looking up the rest from reference TRBV5-5 and TRBJ1-4 gives the full variable domain: DAGVTQSPTHLIKTRGQQVTLRCSPISGHKSVSWYQQVLGQGPQFIFQYYEKEERGRGNFPDRFSARQFPNYSSELNVNALLLGDSALYLCASSFSGTEKLFFGSGTQLSVL.